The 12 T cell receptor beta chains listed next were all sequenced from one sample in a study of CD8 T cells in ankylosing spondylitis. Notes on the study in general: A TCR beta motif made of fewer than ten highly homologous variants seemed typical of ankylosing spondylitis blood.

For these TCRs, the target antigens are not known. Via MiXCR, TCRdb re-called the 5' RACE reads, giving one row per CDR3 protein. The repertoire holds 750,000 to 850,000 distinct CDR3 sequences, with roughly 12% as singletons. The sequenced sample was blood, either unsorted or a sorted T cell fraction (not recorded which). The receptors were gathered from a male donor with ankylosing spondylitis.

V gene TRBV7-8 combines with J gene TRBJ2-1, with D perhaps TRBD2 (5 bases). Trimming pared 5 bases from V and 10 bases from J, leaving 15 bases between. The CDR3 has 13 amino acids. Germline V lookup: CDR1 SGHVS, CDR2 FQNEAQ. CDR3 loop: CASSPPLVREQFF. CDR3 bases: TGTGCCAGCAGCCCCCCACTAGTCAGGGAGCAGTTCTTC.

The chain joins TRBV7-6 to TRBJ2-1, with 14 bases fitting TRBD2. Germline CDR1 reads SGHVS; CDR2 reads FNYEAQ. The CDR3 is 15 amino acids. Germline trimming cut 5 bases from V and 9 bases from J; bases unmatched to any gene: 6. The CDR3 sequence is CASSHGTSGSIEQFF. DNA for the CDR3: TGTGCCAGCAGCCACGGGACTAGCGGGAGCATTGAGCAGTTCTTC.

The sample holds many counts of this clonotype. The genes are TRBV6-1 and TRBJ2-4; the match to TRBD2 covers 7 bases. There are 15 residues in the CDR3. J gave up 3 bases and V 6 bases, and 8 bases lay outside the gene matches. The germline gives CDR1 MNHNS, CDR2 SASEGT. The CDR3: CASSHLWEGKNIQYF. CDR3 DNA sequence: TGTGCCAGCAGCCATCTATGGGAGGGCAAAAACATTCAGTACTTC.

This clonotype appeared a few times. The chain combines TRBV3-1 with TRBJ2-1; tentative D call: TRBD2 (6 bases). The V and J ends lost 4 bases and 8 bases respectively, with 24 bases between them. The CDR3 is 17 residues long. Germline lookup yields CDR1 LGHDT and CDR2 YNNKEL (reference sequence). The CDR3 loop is CASSPASWGRNEDEQFF. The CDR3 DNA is TGTGCCAGCAGCCCTGCAAGTTGGGGGAGGAACGAGGATGAGCAGTTCTTC.

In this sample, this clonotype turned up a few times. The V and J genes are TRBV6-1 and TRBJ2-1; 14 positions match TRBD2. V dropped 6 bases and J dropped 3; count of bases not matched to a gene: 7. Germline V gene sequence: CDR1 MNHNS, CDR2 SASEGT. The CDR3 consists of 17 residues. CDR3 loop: CASREGLAGAIYNEQFF. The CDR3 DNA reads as TGTGCCAGCAGGGAGGGACTAGCGGGAGCCATCTACAATGAGCAGTTCTTC.

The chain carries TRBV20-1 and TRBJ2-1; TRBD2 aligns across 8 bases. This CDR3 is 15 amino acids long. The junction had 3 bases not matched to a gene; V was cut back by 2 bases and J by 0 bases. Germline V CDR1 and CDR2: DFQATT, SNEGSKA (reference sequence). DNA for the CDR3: TGCAGTGCTAGAATACTAGCGGCCTCCTACAATGAGCAGTTCTTC. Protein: CSARILAASYNEQFF.

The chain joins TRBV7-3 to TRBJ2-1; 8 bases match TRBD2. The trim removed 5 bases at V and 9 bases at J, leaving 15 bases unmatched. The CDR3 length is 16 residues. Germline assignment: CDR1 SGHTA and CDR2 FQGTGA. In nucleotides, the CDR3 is TGTGCCAGCAGCCTGTTAGCGGGGAAGGGGGTTGGTGAGCAGTTCTTC. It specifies CASSLLAGKGVGEQFF.

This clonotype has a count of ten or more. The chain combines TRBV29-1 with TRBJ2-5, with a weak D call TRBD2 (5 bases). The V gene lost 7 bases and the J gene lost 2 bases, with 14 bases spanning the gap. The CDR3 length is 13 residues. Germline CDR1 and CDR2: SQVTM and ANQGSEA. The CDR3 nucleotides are TGCAGCGCCGAGGGTGCCGTGCAAGAGACCCAGTACTTC. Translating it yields CSAEGAVQETQYF. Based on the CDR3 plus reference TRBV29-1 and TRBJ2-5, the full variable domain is SAVISQKPSRDICQRGTSLTIQCQVDSQVTMMFWYRQQPGQSLTLIATANQGSEATYESGFVIDKFPISRPNLTFSTLTVSNMSPEDSSIYLCSAEGAVQETQYFGPGTRLLVL.

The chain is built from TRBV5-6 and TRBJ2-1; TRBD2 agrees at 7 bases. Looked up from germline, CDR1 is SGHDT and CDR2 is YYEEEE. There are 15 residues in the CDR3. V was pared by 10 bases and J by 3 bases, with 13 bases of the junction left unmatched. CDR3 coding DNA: TGTGCCTCACGACTAGCTGGGAGTCTCTACAATGAGCAGTTCTTC. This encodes CASRLAGSLYNEQFF.

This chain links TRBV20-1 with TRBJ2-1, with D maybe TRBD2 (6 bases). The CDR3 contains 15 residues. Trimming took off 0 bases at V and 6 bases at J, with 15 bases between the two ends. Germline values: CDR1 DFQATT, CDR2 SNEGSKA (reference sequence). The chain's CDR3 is CSARDLVRGINEQFF. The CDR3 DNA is TGCAGTGCTAGAGATCTAGTTCGGGGGATCAATGAGCAGTTCTTC.

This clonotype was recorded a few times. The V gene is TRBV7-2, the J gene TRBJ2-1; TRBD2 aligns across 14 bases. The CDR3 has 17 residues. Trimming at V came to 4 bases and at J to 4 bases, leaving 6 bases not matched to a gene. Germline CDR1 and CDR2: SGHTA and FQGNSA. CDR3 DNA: TGTGCCAGCAGCTCCCCGACTAGCGGGAGGGTTTACAATGAGCAGTTCTTC. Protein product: CASSSPTSGRVYNEQFF.

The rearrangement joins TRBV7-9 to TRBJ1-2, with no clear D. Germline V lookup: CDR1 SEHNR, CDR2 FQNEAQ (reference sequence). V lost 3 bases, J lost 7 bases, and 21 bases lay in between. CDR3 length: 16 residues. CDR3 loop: CASSFIGWQKDGGYTF. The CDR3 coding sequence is TGTGCCAGCAGCTTCATCGGTTGGCAAAAAGATGGTGGCTACACCTTC.